These T cell receptor beta chains were read from a single sample in a study of beta chain features in type 1 diabetes. The method was immunoSEQ multiplex PCR; TCRdb's version includes in-frame clones alone and lacks a portion of them. The sample lists 250,000 to 350,000 clones, about 15% occurring once. The sample was central memory CD4+ T cells from blood. All receptors come from a man aged 25 to 40 in good health. CDR3s include the opening cysteine and the closing phenylalanine or tryptophan. A D gene is named only where the DNA matches it firmly. Size values are once, few and many counts, or a class for expanded clones, and some rows have none.

>TRBV7-9|TRBJ2-1|TRBD2|many
CASSPYGGGQFNEQFF
TGTGCCAGCAGCCCCTATGGCGGGGGGCAGTTCAATGAGCAGTTCTTC
>TRBV2|TRBJ1-1|TRBD1|NA
CASARQGMNTEAFF
TGTGCCAGCGCTCGACAGGGAATGAACACTGAAGCTTTCTTT
>TRBV20-1|TRBJ1-2|NA|few
CSAKNSYGYTF
TGCAGTGCTAAGAACAGCTATGGCTACACCTTC
>TRBV21-1|TRBJ1-1|NA|few
CASSNSRQVPNTEAFF
TGTGCCAGCAGCAACTCCCGACAGGTTCCGAACACTGAAGCTTTCTTT
>TRBV5-6|TRBJ2-3|TRBD2|few
CASSLLAGGTDTQYF
TGTGCCAGCAGCTTATTAGCGGGGGGCACAGATACGCAGTATTTT
>TRBV5-5|TRBJ2-7|NA|NA
CASSLVGSYEQYF
TGTGCCAGCAGCTTAGTCGGGAGCTACGAGCAGTACTTC
>TRBV7-9|TRBJ2-5|NA|once
CASSLSGLVETQYF
TGTGCCAGCAGCTTAAGCGGGTTGGTTGAGACCCAGTACTTC
>TRBV6-1|TRBJ1-4|NA|NA
CASSLDQHGKLFF
TGTGCCAGCAGTCTCGACCAGCATGGAAAACTGTTTTTT
>TRBV5-4|TRBJ2-4|TRBD2|few
CASSGRDKNIQYF
TGTGCCAGCAGCGGGAGGGACAAAAACATTCAGTACTTC
>TRBV29-1|TRBJ1-5|TRBD1|NA
CSAQPGGRGQPQHF
TGCAGCGCCCAACCAGGGGGCAGGGGCCAGCCCCAGCATTTT
>TRBV13|TRBJ1-4|NA|NA
CASRARRNEKLFF
TGTGCCAGCAGGGCACGGCGGAATGAAAAACTGTTTTTT
>TRBV19|TRBJ1-2|TRBD1|NA
CASRTGQRVNYGYTF
TGTGCCAGTAGAACGGGACAGCGAGTTAACTATGGCTACACCTTC
>TRBV5-4|TRBJ1-4|TRBD1|NA
CASSLGGTASEKLFF
TGTGCCAGCAGCTTGGGCGGGACAGCCAGTGAAAAACTGTTTTTT
>TRBV7-9|TRBJ2-7|TRBD1|many
CASSTGQGSYEQYF
TGTGCCAGCAGCACCGGACAGGGAAGTTACGAGCAGTACTTC
>TRBV7-2|TRBJ2-7|NA|NA
CASSPSFGGEQYF
TGTGCCAGCAGCCCGAGCTTTGGCGGCGAGCAGTACTTC
>TRBV4-1|TRBJ1-4|NA|NA
CASSPEGGFFEKLFF
TGCGCCAGCAGCCCGGAAGGAGGGTTTTTTGAAAAACTGTTTTTT
>TRBV18|TRBJ2-7|TRBD1|NA
CASSPPDRVYEQYF
TGTGCCAGCTCACCACCGGACAGGGTCTACGAGCAGTACTTC
>TRBV6-5|TRBJ2-4|TRBD1|NA
CASSSQGAAKNIQYF
TGTGCCAGCAGCTCACAGGGGGCAGCCAAAAACATTCAGTACTTC
>TRBV5-1|TRBJ1-5|NA|few
CASSPEGGGFQPQHF
TGCGCCAGCAGCCCTGAGGGGGGTGGTTTCCAGCCCCAGCATTTT
>TRBV10-3|TRBJ2-1|NA|few
CAISEQVIGIANNEQFF
TGTGCCATCAGTGAGCAGGTGATAGGGATTGCCAACAATGAGCAGTTCTTC
>TRBV10-1|TRBJ1-3|TRBD1|NA
CASGTGTGNTIYF
TGCGCCAGCGGGACAGGGACTGGAAACACCATATATTTT
>TRBV10-3|TRBJ1-6|NA|NA
CAISDGQAVKSPLHF
TGTGCCATCAGTGACGGGCAAGCCGTTAAATCACCCCTCCACTTT
>TRBV6-1|TRBJ2-7|NA|NA
CASSGEAYSYEQYF
TGTGCCAGCAGTGGGGAGGCCTACTCCTACGAGCAGTACTTC
>TRBV5-6|TRBJ1-4|NA|few
CASSLGSYVGKLFF
TGTGCCAGCAGCTTGGGCAGTTATGTCGGGAAACTGTTTTTT
>TRBV4-1|TRBJ2-3|TRBD2|few
CASSQEASGGAGDTQYF
TGCGCCAGCAGCCAAGAGGCCAGCGGGGGGGCCGGGGATACGCAGTATTTT
>TRBV7-2|TRBJ1-2|TRBD1|few
CASSLDLDRVKNYGYTF
TGTGCCAGCAGCTTAGATTTGGACAGGGTGAAGAACTATGGCTACACCTTC
>TRBV5-1|TRBJ2-2|TRBD1|NA
CASSPGTVTGELFF
TGCGCCAGCAGCCCGGGGACAGTCACCGGGGAGCTGTTTTTT
>TRBV25-1|TRBJ2-1|TRBD2|NA
CASTGLARNEQFF
TGTGCCAGCACGGGACTAGCCAGGAATGAGCAGTTCTTC
>TRBV13|TRBJ2-5|TRBD1|NA
CASRKQGAREQYF
TGTGCCAGCAGAAAACAGGGGGCGCGAGAGCAGTACTTC
>TRBV28|TRBJ1-2|NA|few
CASRTSGEGDYGYTF
TGTGCGAGTCGAACCTCAGGGGAAGGGGACTATGGCTACACCTTC
>TRBV11-3|TRBJ2-1|NA|many
CASSLANLYNEQFF
TGTGCCAGCAGCTTAGCGAATTTGTACAATGAGCAGTTCTTC
>TRBV9|TRBJ2-6|TRBD2|NA
CARSVDPTWGGSGANVLTF
TGTGCCCGCAGCGTAGATCCTACCTGGGGGGGCTCTGGGGCCAACGTCCTGACTTTC
>TRBV10-3|TRBJ1-2|NA|NA
CAISERSYGYTF
TGTGCCATCAGTGAGAGGAGCTATGGCTACACCTTC
>TRBV29-1|TRBJ2-5|NA|many
CISGNGETQYF
TGTATCAGCGGCAATGGGGAGACCCAGTACTTC
>TRBV4-1|TRBJ1-1|NA|few
CASSPLGRGGYTEAFF
TGCGCCAGCAGCCCCTTGGGAAGGGGAGGGTACACTGAAGCTTTCTTT
>TRBV6-1|TRBJ2-2|TRBD2|NA
CASRGLAGLTGELFF
TGTGCCAGCAGAGGACTAGCGGGATTAACCGGGGAGCTGTTTTTT
>TRBV7-8|TRBJ1-5|TRBD1|few
CASSRGQAQPQHF
TGTGCCAGCAGCCGTGGACAGGCGCAGCCCCAGCATTTT
>TRBV7-9|TRBJ2-7|NA|many
CASSRLGTREQYF
TGTGCCAGCAGCAGGTTGGGGACACGGGAGCAGTACTTC
>TRBV9|TRBJ1-1|NA|NA
CASSVDSGTQNTEAFF
TGTGCCAGCAGCGTAGATTCGGGGACCCAGAACACTGAAGCTTTCTTT
>TRBV18|TRBJ2-5|TRBD1|few
CASSPSRQGVETQYF
TGTGCCAGCTCACCCTCCCGACAGGGGGTCGAGACCCAGTACTTC
>TRBV11-2|TRBJ2-3|TRBD1|many
CASSLEAFRDRGIDTQYF
TGTGCCAGCAGCTTAGAGGCTTTCCGGGACAGGGGGATAGATACGCAGTATTTT
>TRBV7-3|TRBJ1-1|NA|few
CASSLGVGTEAFF
TGTGCCAGCAGCTTAGGGGTTGGAACTGAAGCTTTCTTT
>TRBV7-9|TRBJ2-3|NA|few
CASSLASGRPDTQYF
TGTGCCAGCAGCTTAGCGTCGGGAAGGCCAGATACGCAGTATTTT